The present entry profiles one T cell receptor beta chain with its context. The entry originates in a study of siplizumab effects on memory and regulatory T cells. The protocol was immunoSEQ multiplex PCR, while the TCRdb copy is restricted to in-frame clones and leaves out a portion. This table holds about 56,000 clones, just over 95% found once. The CDR3 has 16 amino acids. Germline CDR1 and CDR2: LNHDA and SQIVND (reference sequence). J lost 2 bases, V lost 6 bases, and 9 bases had no gene match. This TCR was recovered from a human donor in good health. Sequences were obtained from naive CD8+ T cells sorted from blood. The chain links TRBV19 to TRBJ2-5; 10 nucleotides line up with TRBD1. The CDR3 loop is CASSYRTGGRQETQYF. Written as DNA, the CDR3 is TGTGCCAGTAGCTACCGGACAGGGGGAAGGCAAGAGACCCAGTACTTC.